This is a list of T cell receptor beta chains from one sample in a study of early T cells in non-severe SARS-CoV-2 infection. TCRdb processed the 5' RACE reads anew with MiXCR; each CDR3 protein has one entry. The sample consists of about 58,000 distinct CDR3 sequences, 9.5% to 15% of them appearing once. Sample: whole blood. These receptors were taken from an adult who was a healthcare worker with PCR-confirmed SARS-CoV-2 infection or an uninfected control (not recorded which). Each CDR3 is given with its conserved first and last residue. The D gene is left open where the match is weak. Size is stated for part of the rows, as once, few or many counts, or as a class when the clone is expanded.

>TRBV5-1|TRBD1|TRBJ1-6|-|14
TGCGCCAGCAGCTTGCGGACAGGTCCTTCACCCCTCCACTTT
CASSLRTGPSPLHF
>TRBV12-3/TRBV12-4|TRBD2|TRBJ2-7|many|15
TGTGCCAGCAGCCACCCTGGACTAGCGGGATCCGAGCAGTACTTC
CASSHPGLAGSEQYF
>TRBV29-1|-|TRBJ2-3|many|13
TGCAGCGTTGAGGCCCAGAGCACAGATACGCAGTATTTT
CSVEAQSTDTQYF
>TRBV3-1|-|TRBJ1-2|many|14
TGTGCCAGCAGCCATCCGGGACAAAACTATGGCTACACCTTC
CASSHPGQNYGYTF
>TRBV12-3/TRBV12-4|-|TRBJ2-5|-|13
TGTGCCAGCAGTTTGCGGGCTGAAGAGACCCAGTACTTC
CASSLRAEETQYF
>TRBV9|TRBD1|TRBJ2-3|many|15
TGTGCCAGCAGCGGAGGGGGCTGGAGCACAGATACGCAGTATTTT
CASSGGGWSTDTQYF
>TRBV28|TRBD1|TRBJ2-7|many|12
TGTGCCAGCAGACTGGGACAGGGGGCCCTCTACTTC
CASRLGQGALYF
>TRBV3-1|-|TRBJ2-4|few|12
TGTGCCAGCAGCCAAGCCCACAACATTCAGTACTTC
CASSQAHNIQYF
>TRBV28|-|TRBJ1-2|few|13
TGTGCCAGCAGTAGCTCAGGGGAAGATGGCTACACCTTC
CASSSSGEDGYTF
>TRBV3-1|-|TRBJ1-2|few|14
TGTGCCAGCAGCCTCCCGGGATTTGGGTATGGCTACACCTTC
CASSLPGFGYGYTF